Only one count was recorded for the clone carrying this T cell receptor beta chain. The antigen remains undetermined. This could be a read error, since a much larger clone is one nucleotide away. RNA transcripts provided the source from which TCR beta CDR3 regions were amplified. RT-PCR in the first round (using the HTBI primer set) targeted the TCR CDR3. One entry per CDR3 protein, called by TCRdb with MiXCR from the multiplex PCR reads. The sample records some 740,000 distinct CDR3 sequences, 12% to 15% being singletons. The germline CDR1 and CDR2 sequences are DFQATT and SNEGSKA (reference sequence). CDR3 size: 12 residues. This sample is drawn from a study of T cells in Graves' hyperthyroidism and ophthalmopathy. Study results and caveats: Clonotypes that were expanded in thyroid above 0.001 mostly appeared in blood too.

Sample: blood. The chain is built from TRBV20-1 and TRBJ2-1, with D unresolved. The DNA end lines up better with TRBJ2-7; the J call may be wrong. The source of this sequence is a woman aged 18-29 years with Graves' hyperthyroidism. The CDR3 is CSASKIGNEQYF. DNA of the CDR3: TGCAGTGCTAGCAAAATTGGCAATGAGCAGTACTTC.